One sample yielded the 23 T cell receptor beta chains listed below, sequenced in a study of CD8 T cells in ankylosing spondylitis. TCRdb re-analysed the 5' RACE reads in MiXCR, keeping a single row per CDR3 protein. In the table there are about 36,000 distinct CDR3 sequences, 6% of which are singletons. Sequencing was performed on blood, either unsorted or a sorted T cell fraction (not recorded which). The receptors here all came from a male donor with ankylosing spondylitis or in good health (not recorded which).

This clonotype was detected a few times. This chain connects TRBV7-9 to TRBJ2-1; D remains ambiguous. CDR3 length: 17 amino acids. Trimming stripped 8 bases from V and 10 bases from J, with 30 bases between. Germline assignment: CDR1 SEHNR and CDR2 FQNEAQ (reference sequence). The CDR3 sequence: CASSTVYAGGILGEQFF. The CDR3, as DNA: TGTGCCAGCTCCACCGTGTATGCCGGCGGAATCTTGGGGGAGCAGTTCTTC.

This clonotype was detected ten times or more. The CDR3 region is CASSYSEVQETQYF. CDR3 DNA sequence: TGTGCCAGCAGTTACTCAGAGGTCCAAGAGACCCAGTACTTC. V usage is TRBV6-5 and J usage is TRBJ2-5; D is unclear. V lost 0 bases and J lost 1, with 6 bases in between. Germline V lookup: CDR1 MNHEY, CDR2 SVGAGI. The CDR3 runs to 14 residues.

This clonotype came up many times. The V call is TRBV4-1, the J call TRBJ1-1; TRBD1 might be the D (5 bases). Germline V CDR1 and CDR2: MGHRA, YSYEKL. The V end was cut by 0 bases, the J end by 4 bases, with 12 bases between. CDR3 length: 15 residues. The CDR3 DNA sequence: TGCGCCAGCAGCCAAGATAGGTGGGGGTTCACTGAAGCTTTCTTT. This sequence encodes CASSQDRWGFTEAFF.

The sample holds many counts of this clonotype. The CDR3 DNA reads TGCGCCAGCCACTCCCACGTTACAGGGGCAGGCGGGGAGCTGTTTTTT. Translating it yields CASHSHVTGAGGELFF. This chain uses TRBV5-1 with TRBJ2-2, with 7 bases identical to TRBD1. J was trimmed by 7 bases and V by 7 bases; bases with no gene match: 16. The germline gives CDR1 SGHRS, CDR2 YFSETQ. This CDR3 has 16 amino acids.

This clonotype occurred many times. The rearrangement joins TRBV5-1 to TRBJ1-1, with D possibly TRBD1 on 5 matching bases. Germline V gives CDR1 SGHRS, CDR2 YFSETQ. The CDR3 spans 17 residues. The V and J ends lost 4 bases and 1 base respectively, with 20 bases between them. The CDR3 DNA follows: TGCGCCAGCAGCCCCCGGACGGCCATAAGGGGGAACACTGAAGCTTTCTTT. Its translation: CASSPRTAIRGNTEAFF.

In its sample, this clonotype was seen many times. The rearrangement links TRBV27 to TRBJ1-5; the match to TRBD1 covers 7 bases. This CDR3 is built from 16 residues. V was pared by 4 bases and J by 7 bases, with 13 bases of the junction left unmatched. CDR1 MNHEY and CDR2 SMNVEV come from the germline V gene (reference sequence). CDR3 residues: CASSSLSEGADQPQHF. CDR3 in DNA: TGTGCCAGCAGTTCCCTTTCCGAGGGGGCAGACCAGCCCCAGCATTTT.

This clonotype was seen at least ten times. This chain connects TRBV7-9 to TRBJ1-5, with D perhaps TRBD1 (6 bases). Deletions cut 4 bases from V and 3 bases from J, with 13 bases between. This CDR3 contains 15 residues. Germline CDR1 is SEHNR and CDR2 is FQNEAQ (reference sequence). The CDR3 region is CASSYSDRPNQPQHF. The CDR3 DNA reads TGTGCCAGCAGCTACTCCGACAGGCCCAATCAGCCCCAGCATTTT.

This clonotype was observed at least ten times. This chain joins TRBV20-1 and TRBJ2-1; D gene ambiguous. V was pared by 3 bases and J by 2 bases, with 11 bases between. This CDR3 comprises 14 residues. Germline V gives CDR1 DFQATT, CDR2 SNEGSKA (reference sequence). Here the CDR3 reads CSARWGNAYNEQFF. The CDR3 DNA reads TGCAGTGCTAGGTGGGGAAACGCCTACAATGAGCAGTTCTTC.

This clonotype was found many times. The rearrangement links TRBV2 to TRBJ2-7; 10 bases align to TRBD2. The CDR3 length is 16 residues. V was pared by 3 bases and J by 2 bases, with 7 bases of the junction left unmatched. Germline V lookup: CDR1 SNHLY, CDR2 FYNNEI. The CDR3 nucleotides read TGTGCCAGCAGTGACTTGGGGACTAGCGCCACCTACGAGCAGTACTTC. Amino acid sequence: CASSDLGTSATYEQYF.

This clonotype was seen ten or more times. V gene TRBV19 combines with J gene TRBJ2-1, with unresolved D. The CDR3 consists of 14 residues. Germline lookup yields CDR1 LNHDA and CDR2 SQIVND (reference sequence). The V end lost 3 bases, the J end lost 4 bases, and 10 bases lay between the germline ends. The CDR3 region has the DNA TGTGCCAGTAGTATCGGCTCGGCTTACAATGAGCAGTTCTTC. Its translation: CASSIGSAYNEQFF.

This clonotype appeared many times. The chain combines TRBV12-3 or TRBV12-4 with TRBJ2-5, with D tentatively TRBD1 (5 bases). The V gene lost 8 bases and the J gene lost 6 bases, with 19 bases spanning the gap. The CDR3 has 14 amino acids. As DNA, the CDR3 is TGTGCCAGCGGCCCGTTAGTCAGGGTAAAGACCCAGTACTTC. Translating it yields CASGPLVRVKTQYF.

This clonotype was observed many times. The chain is built from TRBV2 and TRBJ2-7; D remains unclear. CDR1 and CDR2 (germline): SNHLY, FYNNEI. V was cut by 8 bases and J by 5 bases, with 19 bases left in between. CDR3 length: 14 residues. CDR3 amino acids: CASGSRPPYHEQYF. DNA of the CDR3: TGTGCCAGCGGGTCCCGGCCGCCGTACCACGAGCAGTACTTC.

Many counts were recorded for this clonotype. The chain couples TRBV29-1 to TRBJ2-5, with a tentative D call TRBD2 (5 bases). The CDR3 covers 15 residues. Deletions cut 4 bases from V and 1 base from J, with 16 bases between. The germline V gene has CDR1 SQVTM and CDR2 ANQGSEA. CDR3 in DNA: TGCAGCGTTGGTAGGTGGGAGAGACTCCAAGAGACCCAGTACTTC. Encoded protein: CSVGRWERLQETQYF. The variable domain in full, completed from reference TRBV29-1 and TRBJ2-5, reads SAVISQKPSRDICQRGTSLTIQCQVDSQVTMMFWYRQQPGQSLTLIATANQGSEATYESGFVIDKFPISRPNLTFSTLTVSNMSPEDSSIYLCSVGRWERLQETQYFGPGTRLLVL.

This clonotype was counted at least ten times. The CDR3 sequence is CSARGAIGTEAFF. CDR3 DNA sequence: TGCAGTGCTAGAGGTGCTATCGGGACTGAAGCTTTCTTT. The chain uses TRBV20-1 and TRBJ1-1; D is ambiguous. Per germline, CDR1 DFQATT and CDR2 SNEGSKA (reference sequence). Trimming pared 1 base from V and 5 bases from J, leaving 11 bases between. The CDR3 has 13 amino acids.

The sample holds many counts of this clonotype. The chain joins TRBV6-5 to TRBJ2-4, with D possibly being TRBD2 (5 bases). With 0 bases removed from V and 8 bases from J, the gap between germline ends came to 8 bases. This CDR3 contains 13 residues. Germline V gene lookup returns CDR1 MNHEY and CDR2 SVGAGI. The CDR3 sequence is CASSYSTGDIQYF. The CDR3, as DNA: TGTGCCAGCAGTTACTCAACCGGGGACATTCAGTACTTC.

This clonotype was counted ten times or more. The chain joins TRBV6-2 or TRBV6-3 to TRBJ2-2; 11 bases match TRBD2. There are 13 residues in the CDR3. With 8 bases clipped from V and 4 bases from J, the junction kept 0 bases outside the gene matches. Per germline, CDR1 MNHEY and CDR2 SVGEGT. The CDR3 DNA reads TGTGCCAGCGGACTAGCGGGCACCGGGGAGCTGTTTTTT. It translates to CASGLAGTGELFF.

This clonotype was seen ten or more times. The chain carries TRBV20-1 and TRBJ2-5, with TRBD2 as a possible D gene (7 bases). The V end lost 5 bases, the J end lost 1 base, and 14 bases lay between the germline ends. Germline lookup yields CDR1 DFQATT and CDR2 SNEGSKA (reference sequence). This CDR3 is 14 amino acids long. DNA for the CDR3: TGCAGTGCTGTCCGAGGGGGGGGCCAAGAGACCCAGTACTTC. As protein: CSAVRGGGQETQYF.

This clonotype was counted ten times or more. The V gene is TRBV20-1, the J gene TRBJ1-2, with TRBD1 matching 9 bases. Germline values: CDR1 DFQATT, CDR2 SNEGSKA (reference sequence). The junction had 9 bases not matched to a gene; V was cut back by 5 bases and J by 2 bases. This CDR3 spans 15 amino acids. CDR3 DNA: TGCAGTGCTCGTCTACAGGGGGCGTGGAACTATGGCTACACCTTC. As protein: CSARLQGAWNYGYTF.

This clonotype was picked up many times. This CDR3 reads CASSLSGVQTQYF. The CDR3 coding sequence is TGTGCCAGTAGTCTCAGCGGGGTCCAGACCCAGTACTTC. The gene calls are TRBV19 and TRBJ2-5; 7 bases agree with TRBD2. The CDR3 sequence is 13 residues long. The germline V gene has CDR1 LNHDA and CDR2 SQIVND (reference sequence). J lost 6 bases, V lost 5 bases, and 6 bases had no gene match.

In this sample, this clonotype turned up many times. The V gene is TRBV5-1, the J gene TRBJ2-5; either TRBD1 or TRBD2 may supply D (5 bases each). The V gene lost 4 bases and the J gene lost 2 bases, with 12 bases spanning the gap. The CDR3 contains 14 residues. Germline-derived CDR1 and CDR2 are SGHRS and YFSETQ. The DNA of the CDR3 is TGCGCCAGCAGCCCCGGGACCTCACAAGAGACCCAGTACTTC. It yields the protein CASSPGTSQETQYF. Supplemented by reference TRBV5-1 and TRBJ2-5, the full variable domain reads KAGVTQTPRYLIKTRGQQVTLSCSPISGHRSVSWYQQTPGQGLQFLFEYFSETQRNKGNFPGRFSGRQFSNSRSEMNVSTLELGDSALYLCASSPGTSQETQYFGPGTRLLVL.

Many counts were recorded for this clonotype. CDR3 coding DNA: TGTGCCAGCAGTCTCCGATCGGGGGTCTATAATTCACCCCTCCACTTT. Protein sequence: CASSLRSGVYNSPLHF. This chain uses TRBV12-3 or TRBV12-4 with TRBJ1-6; D is perhaps TRBD1 (5 bases). Trimming left V 5 bases short and J 3 bases short, with 14 bases between. This CDR3 is 16 amino acids long.

This clonotype was recorded at least ten times. J is TRBJ1-2 and V is TRBV7-9, with TRBD1 matching 8 bases. Germline lookup yields CDR1 SEHNR and CDR2 FQNEAQ (reference sequence). The junction had 6 bases not matched to a gene; V was cut back by 5 bases and J by 4 bases. This CDR3 comprises 14 residues. CDR3 bases: TGTGCCAGCAGCCCCGACAGGGGTATCTATGGCTACACCTTC. Translated: CASSPDRGIYGYTF.

This clonotype appeared many times. The chain is built from TRBV5-1 and TRBJ2-7, with TRBD2 matching 7 bases. Germline CDR1 and CDR2: SGHRS and YFSETQ. CDR3 length: 17 residues. J gave up 6 bases and V 1 base, and 16 bases lay outside the gene matches. The CDR3, as DNA: TGCGCCAGCAGCTTGAGAGGTGTCGGGGGGAAGTCCCTCGAGCAGTACTTC. Protein sequence: CASSLRGVGGKSLEQYF.